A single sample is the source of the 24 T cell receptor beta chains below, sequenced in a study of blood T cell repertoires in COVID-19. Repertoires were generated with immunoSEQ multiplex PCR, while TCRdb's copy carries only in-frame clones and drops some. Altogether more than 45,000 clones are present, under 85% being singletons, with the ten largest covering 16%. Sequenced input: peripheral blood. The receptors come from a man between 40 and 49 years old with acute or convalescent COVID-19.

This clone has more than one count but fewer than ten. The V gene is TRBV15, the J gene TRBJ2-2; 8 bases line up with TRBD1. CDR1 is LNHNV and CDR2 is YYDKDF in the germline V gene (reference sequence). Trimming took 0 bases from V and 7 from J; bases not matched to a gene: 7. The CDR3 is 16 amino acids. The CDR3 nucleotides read TGTGCCACCAGCAGAGAGCAGCAGGGGGCAGGCGGGGAGCTGTTTTTT. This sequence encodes CATSREQQGAGGELFF.

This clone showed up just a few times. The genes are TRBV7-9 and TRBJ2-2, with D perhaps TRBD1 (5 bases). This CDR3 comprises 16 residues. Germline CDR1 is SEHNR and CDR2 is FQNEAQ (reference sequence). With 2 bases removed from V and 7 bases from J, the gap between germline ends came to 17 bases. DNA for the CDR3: TGTGCCAGCAGCTTAAGACAGAAACCCTCGGGCGGGGAGCTGTTTTTT. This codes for CASSLRQKPSGGELFF.

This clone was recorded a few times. The CDR3 here is CATSVFTAGNTIYF. In DNA, the CDR3 is TGTGCCACCAGTGTATTTACAGCTGGAAACACCATATATTTT. J is TRBJ1-3 and V is TRBV24-1; no clear D gene. Germline lookup yields CDR1 KGHDR and CDR2 SFDVKD. The CDR3 runs to 14 residues. Trimming removed 5 bases at V and 2 bases at J, with 9 bases between.

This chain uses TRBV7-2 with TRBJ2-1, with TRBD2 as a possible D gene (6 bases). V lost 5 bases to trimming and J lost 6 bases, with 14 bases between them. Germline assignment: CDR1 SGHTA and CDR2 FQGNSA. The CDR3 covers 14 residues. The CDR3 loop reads CASSIGGPGNEQFF. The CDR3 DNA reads TGTGCCAGCAGCATAGGAGGGCCCGGCAATGAGCAGTTCTTC.

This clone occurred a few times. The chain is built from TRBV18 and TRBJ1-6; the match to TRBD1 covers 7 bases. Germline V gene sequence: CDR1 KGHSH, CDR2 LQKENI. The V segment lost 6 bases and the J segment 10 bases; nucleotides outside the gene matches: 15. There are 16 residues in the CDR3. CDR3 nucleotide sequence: TGTGCCAGCTCCCCAAGAGGACAGGTCGGTTGGTCACCCCTCCACTTT. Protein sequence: CASSPRGQVGWSPLHF.

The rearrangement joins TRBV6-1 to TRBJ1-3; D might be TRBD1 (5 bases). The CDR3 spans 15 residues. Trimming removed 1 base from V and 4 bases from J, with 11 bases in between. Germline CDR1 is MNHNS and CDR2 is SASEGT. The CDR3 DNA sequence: TGTGCCAGCAGTGAAGAGGGGCACCGCGGAAACACCATATATTTT. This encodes CASSEEGHRGNTIYF.

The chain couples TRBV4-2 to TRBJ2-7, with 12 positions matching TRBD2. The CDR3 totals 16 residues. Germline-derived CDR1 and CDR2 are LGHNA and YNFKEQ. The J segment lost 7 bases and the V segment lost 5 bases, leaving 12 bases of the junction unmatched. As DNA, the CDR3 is TGTGCCAGCAGCGAGAAGCTAGCGGGAGGGCCCCTTGAGCAGTACTTC. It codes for CASSEKLAGGPLEQYF.

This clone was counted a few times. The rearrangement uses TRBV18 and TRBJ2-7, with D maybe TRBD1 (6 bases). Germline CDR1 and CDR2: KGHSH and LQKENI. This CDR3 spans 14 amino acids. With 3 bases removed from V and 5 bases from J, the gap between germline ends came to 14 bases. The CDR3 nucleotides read TGTGCCAGCTCACCCCAAAAGGGGGTCAACGAGCAGTACTTC. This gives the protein CASSPQKGVNEQYF.

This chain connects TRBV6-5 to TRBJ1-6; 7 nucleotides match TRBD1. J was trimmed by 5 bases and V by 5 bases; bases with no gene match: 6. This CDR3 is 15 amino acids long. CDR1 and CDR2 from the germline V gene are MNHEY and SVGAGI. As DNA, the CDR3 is TGTGCCAGCAGTACTAGACAGGGAAATAATTCACCCCTCCACTTT. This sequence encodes CASSTRQGNNSPLHF.

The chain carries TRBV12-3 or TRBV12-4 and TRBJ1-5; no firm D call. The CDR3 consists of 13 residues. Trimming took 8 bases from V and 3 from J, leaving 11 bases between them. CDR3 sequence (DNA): TGTGCCAGCCGAGCGGCTTACAATCAGCCCCAGCATTTT. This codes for CASRAAYNQPQHF.

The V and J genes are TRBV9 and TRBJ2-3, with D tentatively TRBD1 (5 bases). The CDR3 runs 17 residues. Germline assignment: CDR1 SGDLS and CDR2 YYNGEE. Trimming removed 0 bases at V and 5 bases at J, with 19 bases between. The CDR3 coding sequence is TGTGCCAGCAGCGTAGTAGGTACAGGATCTCCCGGAGATACGCAGTATTTT. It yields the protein CASSVVGTGSPGDTQYF.

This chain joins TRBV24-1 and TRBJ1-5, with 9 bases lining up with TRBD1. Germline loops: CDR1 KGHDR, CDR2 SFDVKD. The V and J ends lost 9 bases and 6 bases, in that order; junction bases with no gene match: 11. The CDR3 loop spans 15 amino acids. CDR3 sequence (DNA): TGTGCCACCGAGGCCGGGACAGGGAACGGTCAGCCCCAGCATTTT. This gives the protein CATEAGTGNGQPQHF.

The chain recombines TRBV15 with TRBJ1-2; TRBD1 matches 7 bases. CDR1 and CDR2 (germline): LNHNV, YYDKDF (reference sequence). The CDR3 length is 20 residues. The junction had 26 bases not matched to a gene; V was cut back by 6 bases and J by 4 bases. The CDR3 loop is CATRINPYRDSLTTRYGYTF. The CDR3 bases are TGTGCCACCAGGATCAACCCTTACCGGGACAGCCTAACCACCCGCTATGGCTACACCTTC. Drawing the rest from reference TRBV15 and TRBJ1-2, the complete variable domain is DAMVIQNPRYQVTQFGKPVTLSCSQTLNHNVMYWYQQKSSQAPKLLFHYYDKDFNNEADTPDNFQSRRPNTSFCFLDIRSPGLGDTAMYLCATRINPYRDSLTTRYGYTFGSGTRLTVV.

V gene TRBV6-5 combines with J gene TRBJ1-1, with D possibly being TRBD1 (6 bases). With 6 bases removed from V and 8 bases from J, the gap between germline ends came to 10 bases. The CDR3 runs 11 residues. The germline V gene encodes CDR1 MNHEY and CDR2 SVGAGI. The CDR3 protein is CASRRQVEAFF. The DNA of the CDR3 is TGTGCCAGCAGGAGACAGGTGGAAGCTTTCTTT.

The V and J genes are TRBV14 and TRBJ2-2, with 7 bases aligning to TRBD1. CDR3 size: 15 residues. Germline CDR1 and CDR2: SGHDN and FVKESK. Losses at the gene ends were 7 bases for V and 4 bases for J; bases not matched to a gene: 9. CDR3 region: CASKRVGGGTGELFF. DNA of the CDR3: TGTGCCAGCAAACGGGTAGGGGGCGGCACCGGGGAGCTGTTTTTT. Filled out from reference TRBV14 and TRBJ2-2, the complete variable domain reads EAGVTQFPSHSVIEKGQTVTLRCDPISGHDNLYWYRRVMGKEIKFLLHFVKESKQDESGMPNNRFLAERTGGTYSTLKVQPAELEDSGVYFCASKRVGGGTGELFFGEGSRLTVL.

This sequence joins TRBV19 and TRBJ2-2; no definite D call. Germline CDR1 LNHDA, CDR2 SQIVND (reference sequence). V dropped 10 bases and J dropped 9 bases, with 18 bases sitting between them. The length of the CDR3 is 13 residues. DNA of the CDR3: TGTGCCATAGAAGAGGATGCCCGGCGGGAGCTGTTTTTT. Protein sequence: CAIEEDARRELFF. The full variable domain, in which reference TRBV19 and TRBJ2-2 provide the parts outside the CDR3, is DGGITQSPKYLFRKEGQNVTLSCEQNLNHDAMYWYRQDPGQGLRLIYYSQIVNDFQKGDIAEGYSVSREKKESFPLTVTSAQKNPTAFYLCAIEEDARRELFFGEGSRLTVL.

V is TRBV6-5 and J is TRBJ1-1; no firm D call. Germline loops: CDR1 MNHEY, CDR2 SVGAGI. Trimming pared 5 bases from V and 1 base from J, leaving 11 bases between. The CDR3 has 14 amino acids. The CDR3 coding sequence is TGTGCCAGCAGTCCCCGGCCAGGGAACACTGAAGCTTTCTTT. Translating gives CASSPRPGNTEAFF.

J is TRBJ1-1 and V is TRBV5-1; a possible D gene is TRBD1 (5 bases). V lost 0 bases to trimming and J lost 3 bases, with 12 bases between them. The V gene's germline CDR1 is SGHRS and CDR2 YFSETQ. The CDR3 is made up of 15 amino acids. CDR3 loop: CASSLEEQGYTEAFF. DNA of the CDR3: TGCGCCAGCAGCTTGGAAGAGCAGGGCTACACTGAAGCTTTCTTT.

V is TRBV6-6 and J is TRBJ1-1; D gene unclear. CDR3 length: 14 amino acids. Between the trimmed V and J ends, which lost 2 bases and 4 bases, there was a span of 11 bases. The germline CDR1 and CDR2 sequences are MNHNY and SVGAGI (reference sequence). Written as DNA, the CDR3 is TGTGCCAGCAGTTACGGGAGCCTTTCCACTGAAGCTTTCTTT. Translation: CASSYGSLSTEAFF.

As DNA, the CDR3 is TGTGCCAGCAGTGAAAGTAGAAACTATGGCTACACCTTC. Its protein is CASSESRNYGYTF. The rearrangement joins TRBV6-1 to TRBJ1-2; D uncertain. Germline V gives CDR1 MNHNS, CDR2 SASEGT. V lost 2 bases, J lost 2 bases, and 6 bases lay in between. CDR3 length: 13 amino acids.

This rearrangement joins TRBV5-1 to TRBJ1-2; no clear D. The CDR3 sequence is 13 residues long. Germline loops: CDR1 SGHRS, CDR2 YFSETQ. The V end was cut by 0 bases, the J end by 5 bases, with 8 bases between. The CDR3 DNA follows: TGCGCCAGCAGCTTGGCCGGGGAGTATGGCTACACCTTC. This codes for CASSLAGEYGYTF. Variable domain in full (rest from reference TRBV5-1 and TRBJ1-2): KAGVTQTPRYLIKTRGQQVTLSCSPISGHRSVSWYQQTPGQGLQFLFEYFSETQRNKGNFPGRFSGRQFSNSRSEMNVSTLELGDSALYLCASSLAGEYGYTFGSGTRLTVV.

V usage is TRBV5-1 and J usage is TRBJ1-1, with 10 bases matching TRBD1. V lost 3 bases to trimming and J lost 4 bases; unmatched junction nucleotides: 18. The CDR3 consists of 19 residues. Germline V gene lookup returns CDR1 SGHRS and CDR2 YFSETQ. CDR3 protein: CASSSRDRGRGRLSTEAFF. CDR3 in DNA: TGCGCCAGCAGCTCCCGGGACAGGGGTCGGGGCCGGCTTAGCACTGAAGCTTTCTTT.

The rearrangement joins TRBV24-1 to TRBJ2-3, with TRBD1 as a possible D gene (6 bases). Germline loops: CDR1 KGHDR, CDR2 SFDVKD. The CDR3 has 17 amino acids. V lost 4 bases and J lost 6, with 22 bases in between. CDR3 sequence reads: CATSDLHLQGRSDTQYF. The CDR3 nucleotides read TGTGCCACCAGTGACTTACACTTACAGGGTAGGTCCGATACGCAGTATTTT.

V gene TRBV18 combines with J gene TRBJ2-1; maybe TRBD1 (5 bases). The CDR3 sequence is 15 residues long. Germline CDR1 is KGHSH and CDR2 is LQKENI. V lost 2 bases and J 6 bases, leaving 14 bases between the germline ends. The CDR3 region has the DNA TGTGCCAGCTCACCATTACAGGCATCGACCAATGAGCAGTTCTTC. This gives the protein CASSPLQASTNEQFF.